Listed below are T cell receptor beta chains from one sample, sequenced in a study of T cell responses to AZD1222 COVID-19 vaccine. Only in-frame clones appear in the TCRdb table, and some are missing; sequencing was by immunoSEQ multiplex PCR. This table holds 96,000 or so clones, roughly 87% found once. The source material was peripheral blood, sampled on day 0 of AZD1222 vaccination. Receptors originate from an adult in good health. CDR3s include the opening cysteine and the closing phenylalanine or tryptophan. D genes are given only for firm matches. Clone size is shown for a subset of rows, as once, few, many or a class of expanded clone.

d_call | j_call | clone_size | v_call | cdr3_aa | cdr3_nt
TRBD2 | TRBJ2-1 | once | TRBV9 | CASGGGDEQFF | TGTGCCAGCGGCGGGGGTGATGAGCAGTTCTTC
TRBD1 | TRBJ2-7 | . | TRBV30 | CAWSFTGDEQYF | TGTGCCTGGAGCTTTACAGGGGACGAGCAGTACTTC
. | TRBJ1-4 | . | TRBV2 | CASSYSEKLFF | TGTGCCAGCAGCTACAGTGAAAAACTGTTTTTT
TRBD2 | TRBJ2-1 | . | TRBV5-4 | CASGASGGAWEQFF | TGTGCTTCCGGGGCTAGCGGGGGGGCATGGGAGCAGTTCTTC
. | TRBJ1-5 | . | TRBV10-3 | CACRQGLGNQPQHF | TGTGCCTGTAGGCAAGGGCTCGGCAATCAGCCCCAGCATTTT
TRBD2 | TRBJ2-1 | . | TRBV18 | CASSSRLAGGRNEQFF | TGTGCCAGCTCCTCCCGCTTAGCGGGGGGGCGGAATGAGCAGTTCTTC
. | TRBJ2-5 | . | TRBV7-8 | CASSKSAGGWETQYF | TGTGCCAGCAGCAAGTCAGCTGGAGGGTGGGAGACCCAGTACTTC
TRBD1 | TRBJ2-3 | . | TRBV7-3 | CASSPGQFTDTQYF | TGTGCCAGCAGCCCGGGACAGTTCACAGATACGCAGTATTTT
. | TRBJ2-2 | . | TRBV18 | CASSPLVSTNTGELFF | TGTGCCAGCTCGCCTCTGGTCAGCACGAACACCGGGGAGCTGTTTTTT
. | TRBJ2-3 | . | TRBV6-5 | CASSYGGQFRADTQYF | TGTGCCAGCAGTTACGGAGGACAATTTAGGGCAGATACGCAGTATTTT
. | TRBJ2-3 | . | TRBV19 | CASSSLYGGGLGFTDTQYF | TGTGCCAGTAGTTCTCTCTATGGCGGGGGCCTCGGGTTCACAGATACGCAGTATTTT
. | TRBJ1-1 | . | TRBV6-5 | CASTDETPKDFF | TGTGCCAGCACCGACGAGACCCCCAAAGATTTCTTT
. | TRBJ1-2 | few | TRBV14 | CASSHSFGGYTF | TGTGCCAGCAGTCACAGTTTCGGCGGCTACACCTTC
. | TRBJ1-2 | . | TRBV19 | CASSKGGDYGYTF | TGTGCCAGTAGTAAGGGAGGGGACTATGGCTACACCTTC
. | TRBJ1-4 | . | TRBV18 | CASSPGKFRQDRNEKLFF | TGTGCCAGCTCACCGGGAAAATTCCGGCAGGACCGTAATGAAAAACTGTTTTTT
. | TRBJ2-2 | once | TRBV3-1/TRBV3-2 | CASSHGTGELFF | TGTGCCAGCAGCCACGGCACCGGGGAGCTGTTTTTT
. | TRBJ2-3 | . | TRBV6-6 | CASSPATGATGTDTQYF | TGTGCCAGCAGTCCAGCGACAGGAGCCACGGGCACAGATACGCAGTATTTT
. | TRBJ2-7 | . | TRBV5-4 | CASSLRGVPYEQYF | TGTGCCAGCAGCTTGCGTGGGGTCCCCTACGAGCAGTACTTC
. | TRBJ1-3 | . | TRBV13 | CASSPKGNTIYF | TGTGCCAGCAGCCCAAAAGGAAACACCATATATTTT
. | TRBJ1-1 | . | TRBV5-4 | CASTLMSSGTNTEAFF | TGTGCCAGCACCCTTATGTCGTCGGGGACGAACACTGAAGCTTTCTTT
. | TRBJ2-2 | once | TRBV18 | CASSPPGSNTGELFF | TGTGCCAGCTCACCACCAGGGTCGAACACCGGGGAGCTGTTTTTT
TRBD1 | TRBJ1-4 | . | TRBV30 | CAWSVKTGGGEKLFF | TGTGCCTGGAGTGTAAAGACAGGGGGAGGTGAAAAACTGTTTTTT
. | TRBJ1-3 | . | TRBV19 | CASTEDARSGNTIYF | TGTGCCAGTACAGAGGACGCACGCTCTGGAAACACCATATATTTT
. | TRBJ2-5 | . | TRBV15 | CATSSTRGNQETQYF | TGTGCCACCAGCAGCACTCGGGGGAACCAAGAGACCCAGTACTTC
. | TRBJ2-1 | . | TRBV11-2 | CASSPDPQMSEQFF | TGTGCCAGCAGCCCCGATCCCCAAATGTCTGAGCAGTTCTTC
. | TRBJ1-1 | . | TRBV6-2/TRBV6-3 | CASSYSRGGELNTEAFF | TGTGCCAGCAGTTACTCTCGCGGGGGCGAGTTGAACACTGAAGCTTTCTTT
. | TRBJ2-5 | . | TRBV12-3/TRBV12-4 | CASSSSEKETQYF | TGTGCCAGCAGTTCTAGCGAAAAAGAGACCCAGTACTTC
. | TRBJ2-6 | . | TRBV19 | CASSRGGGSGANVLTF | TGTGCCAGTAGTAGAGGTGGGGGCTCTGGGGCCAACGTCCTGACTTTC
. | TRBJ1-1 | . | TRBV10-1 | CASMDDRGTEAFF | TGCGCCAGCATGGACGATCGGGGCACTGAAGCTTTCTTT
. | TRBJ2-1 | once | TRBV24-1 | CATSPVGPYNEQFF | TGTGCCACCAGCCCGGTGGGCCCCTACAATGAGCAGTTCTTC
TRBD1 | TRBJ1-4 | . | TRBV5-1 | CASSPGEGGGREKLFF | TGCGCCAGCAGCCCGGGGGAAGGGGGCGGTCGTGAAAAACTGTTTTTT
. | TRBJ2-7 | . | TRBV20-1 | CSASLVEIRYEQYF | TGCAGTGCTAGTTTGGTGGAAATCCGCTACGAGCAGTACTTC
. | TRBJ2-1 | . | TRBV7-9 | CASVGQEAYNEQFF | TGTGCCAGCGTCGGGCAGGAAGCATACAATGAGCAGTTCTTC
. | TRBJ1-3 | . | TRBV5-1 | CASSVGTDGNTIYF | TGCGCCAGCAGCGTTGGCACAGATGGAAACACCATATATTTT
. | TRBJ1-6 | . | TRBV6-5 | CASTSLEGTESPLHF | TGTGCCAGCACTTCCCTTGAGGGGACGGAATCACCCCTCCACTTT
. | TRBJ1-1 | . | TRBV12-3/TRBV12-4 | CASRPRSTEAFF | TGTGCCAGCAGACCAAGGAGTACTGAAGCTTTCTTT
. | TRBJ2-2 | . | TRBV5-6 | CASSLRVRGTGELFF | TGTGCCAGCAGCCTCAGGGTGCGGGGCACCGGGGAGCTGTTTTTT